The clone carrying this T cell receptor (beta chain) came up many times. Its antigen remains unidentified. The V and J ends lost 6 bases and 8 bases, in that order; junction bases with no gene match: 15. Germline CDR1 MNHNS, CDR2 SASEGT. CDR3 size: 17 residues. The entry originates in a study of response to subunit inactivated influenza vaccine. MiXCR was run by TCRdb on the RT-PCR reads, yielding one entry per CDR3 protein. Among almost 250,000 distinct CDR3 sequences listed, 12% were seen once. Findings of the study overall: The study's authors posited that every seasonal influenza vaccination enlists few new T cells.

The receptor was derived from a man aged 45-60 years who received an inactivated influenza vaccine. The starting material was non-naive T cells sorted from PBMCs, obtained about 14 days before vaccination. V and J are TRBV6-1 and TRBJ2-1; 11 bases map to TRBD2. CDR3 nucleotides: TGTGCCAGCAGCCAATATCGACTAGCGGGAAGGGTCGATGAGCAGTTCTTC. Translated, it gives CASSQYRLAGRVDEQFF.